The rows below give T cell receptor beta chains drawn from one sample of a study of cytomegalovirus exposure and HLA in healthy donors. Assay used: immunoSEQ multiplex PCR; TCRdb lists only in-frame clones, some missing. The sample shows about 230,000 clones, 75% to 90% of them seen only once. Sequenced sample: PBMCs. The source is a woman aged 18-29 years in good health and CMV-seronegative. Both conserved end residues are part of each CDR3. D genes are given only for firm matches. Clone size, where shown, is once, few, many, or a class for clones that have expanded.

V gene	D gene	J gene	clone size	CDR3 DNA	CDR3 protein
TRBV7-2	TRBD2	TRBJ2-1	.	TGTGCCAGCAGCGACAGAGCGGGACTCCCGCACGATGAGCAGTTCTTC	CASSDRAGLPHDEQFF
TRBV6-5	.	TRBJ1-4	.	TGTGCCAGCAGTTACGCAGGGAGGGAAAAACTGTTTTTT	CASSYAGREKLFF
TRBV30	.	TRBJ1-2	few	TGTGCCTGGGATCAGGGGAGTGCCAACTATGGCTACACCTTC	CAWDQGSANYGYTF
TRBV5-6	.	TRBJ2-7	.	TGTGCCAGCAGCACTACCCCGGGACTTACCCTCAACCCCGAGCAGTACTTC	CASSTTPGLTLNPEQYF
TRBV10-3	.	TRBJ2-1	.	TGTGCCATCAGTGAGGCGTCAGCGTCGGTCGGAAATGAGCAGTTCTTC	CAISEASASVGNEQFF
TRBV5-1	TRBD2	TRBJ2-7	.	TGCGCCAGCAGCTTGTGGGGAGGGAGCTCCTACGAGCAGTACTTC	CASSLWGGSSYEQYF
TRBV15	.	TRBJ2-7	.	TGTGCCACCAGCAGAGCTCGTACGCGTGGGAGGGGGGAGCAGTACTTC	CATSRARTRGRGEQYF
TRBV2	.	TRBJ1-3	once	TGTGCCAGCACCCCCCGGGAATCAGGAAACACCATATATTTT	CASTPRESGNTIYF
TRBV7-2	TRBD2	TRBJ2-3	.	TGTGCCAGCAGTTCTAGCGGGGGGGCCTCAGATACGCAGTATTTT	CASSSSGGASDTQYF
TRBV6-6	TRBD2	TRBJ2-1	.	TGTGCCAGCAGTTTAGCGGGGGCCGACTACAATGAGCAGTTCTTC	CASSLAGADYNEQFF
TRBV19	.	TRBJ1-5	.	TGTGCCAGTAGGCCCACAGGGCGCCGGGATCAGCCCCAGCATTTT	CASRPTGRRDQPQHF
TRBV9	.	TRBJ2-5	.	TGTGCCAGCAGCGTAGCCCAGGGGTATCAAGAGACCCAGTACTTC	CASSVAQGYQETQYF
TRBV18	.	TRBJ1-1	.	TGTGCCAGCTCAACAGGACAGAACACTGAAGCTTTCTTT	CASSTGQNTEAFF
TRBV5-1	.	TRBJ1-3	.	TGCGCCTCAAGAGGGATAAACACCATATATTTT	CASRGINTIYF
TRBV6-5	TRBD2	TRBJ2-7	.	TGTGCCAGCAGCTCCAATCCGGGACTAGCGAACGAGCAGTACTTC	CASSSNPGLANEQYF
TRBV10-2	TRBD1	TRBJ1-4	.	TGCGCCAGCACTGAGCTCCGGGACAGGGGGCAACTGTTTTTT	CASTELRDRGQLFF
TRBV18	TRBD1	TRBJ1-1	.	TGTGCCAGCTCACGGGACAGGAACACTGAAGCTTTCTTT	CASSRDRNTEAFF
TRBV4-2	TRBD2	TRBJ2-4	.	TGTGCCAGCAGCCATCTCGGGGGAGGGCTAGCCAAAAACATTCAGTACTTC	CASSHLGGGLAKNIQYF
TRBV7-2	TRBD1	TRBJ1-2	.	TGTGCCAGCAGCTTAGGGAGGGGGCCCGGGGGCTACACCTTC	CASSLGRGPGGYTF
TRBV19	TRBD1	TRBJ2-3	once	TGTGCCAGTCTCGACAGGGGGCGACGAGATACGCAGTATTTT	CASLDRGRRDTQYF
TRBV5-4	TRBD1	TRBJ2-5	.	TGTGCCAGCAGCTTGGGGCCGGGACAGGGGAGAGGGAGGGAGACCCAGTACTTC	CASSLGPGQGRGRETQYF
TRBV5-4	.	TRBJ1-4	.	TGTGCCAGCAGCTTGTTTCCGGGCGGGGATGAAAAACTGTTTTTT	CASSLFPGGDEKLFF
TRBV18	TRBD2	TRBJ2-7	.	TGTGCCAGCTCGCTAGCGGGAATTTTCGAGCAGTACTTC	CASSLAGIFEQYF
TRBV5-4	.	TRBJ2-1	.	TGTGCCAGCAGCACCCCATCCTGGAGCTCCTACAATGAGCAGTTCTTC	CASSTPSWSSYNEQFF
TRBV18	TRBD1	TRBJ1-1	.	TGTGCCAGCTCCGGGACAGGGGTCTCTGAAGCTTTCTTT	CASSGTGVSEAFF
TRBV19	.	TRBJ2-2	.	TGTGCCAGTCACACCCACGAGGTCCACGGACTGACCGGGGAGCTGTTTTTT	CASHTHEVHGLTGELFF
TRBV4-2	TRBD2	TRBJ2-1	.	TGTGCCAGCAGCCAAGAAGGGTCACTAGCGGACAATGAGCAGTTCTTC	CASSQEGSLADNEQFF
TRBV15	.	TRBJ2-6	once	TGTGCCACCAGCAGAGAAGAGACAGCTGGGGCCAACGTCCTGACTTTC	CATSREETAGANVLTF
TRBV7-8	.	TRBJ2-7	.	TGTGCCAGCAGTCCCCGGCGGGATCCCTACGAGCAGTACTTC	CASSPRRDPYEQYF
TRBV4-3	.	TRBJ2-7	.	TGCGCCAGCAGCCAAGATCCAGGACAGCTGGGCGAGCAGTACTTC	CASSQDPGQLGEQYF
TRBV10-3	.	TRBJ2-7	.	TGTGCCATCAGTGAGGGGAGCGTAGAGCAGTACTTC	CAISEGSVEQYF
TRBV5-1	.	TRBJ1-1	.	TGCGCCAGCAGCTTGGACTGGAACACTGAAGCTTTCTTT	CASSLDWNTEAFF
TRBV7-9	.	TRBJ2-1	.	TGTGCCAGCAGCCGGCACGAAGACTTAGTCAACAATGAGCAGTTCTTC	CASSRHEDLVNNEQFF
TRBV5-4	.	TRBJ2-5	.	TGTGCCAGCAGCCTCCTCGGGTCGGGAGAGACCCAGTACTTC	CASSLLGSGETQYF
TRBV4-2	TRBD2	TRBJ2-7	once	TGTGCCAGCAGCCAAGATTTGGGAGCAGCGGGGCTCTCCTACGAGCAGTACTTC	CASSQDLGAAGLSYEQYF
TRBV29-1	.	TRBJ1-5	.	TGCAGCGTTGCTCCCCGCGGCCCCAATCAGCCCCAGCATTTT	CSVAPRGPNQPQHF
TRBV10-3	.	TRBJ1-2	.	TGTGCCATCGGGACTTCCAGCTATGGCTACACCTTC	CAIGTSSYGYTF
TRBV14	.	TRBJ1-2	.	TGTGCCAGCAGCCAGGGAGCTAACTATGGCTACACCTTC	CASSQGANYGYTF
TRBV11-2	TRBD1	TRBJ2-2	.	TGTGCCAGCAGTTTTGGTTCCGGGACAGGGAGGACCGGGGAGCTGTTTTTT	CASSFGSGTGRTGELFF
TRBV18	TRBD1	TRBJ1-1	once	TGTGCCAGCTCCCCGACAGGGGGCTGGAACACTGAAGCTTTCTTT	CASSPTGGWNTEAFF
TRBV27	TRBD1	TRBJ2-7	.	TGTGCCAGCAGTTTAAAACAGGGGTCCGAGCAGTACTTC	CASSLKQGSEQYF
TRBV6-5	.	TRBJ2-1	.	TGTGCCAGCACCAAACGGAGTGAGCAGTTCTTC	CASTKRSEQFF
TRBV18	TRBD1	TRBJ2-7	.	TGTGCCAGCTCACCTACGACAGGGTACTACGAGCAGTACTTC	CASSPTTGYYEQYF
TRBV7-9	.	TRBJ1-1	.	TGTGCCAGCAGCCTCGAGGTTGCGCCTGAAGCTTTCTTT	CASSLEVAPEAFF
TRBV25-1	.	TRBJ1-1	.	TGTGCCAGCTCGAGAGCAGGGAACGCTGAAGCTTTCTTT	CASSRAGNAEAFF
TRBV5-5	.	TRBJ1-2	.	TGTGCCAGCAGCGTGGGGACCGAGACAGGAACTGGTGGCTACACCTTC	CASSVGTETGTGGYTF
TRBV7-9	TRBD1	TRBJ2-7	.	TGTGCCAGCAGGGAAGCCGGGACAGGGGTAATCGAGCAGTACTTC	CASREAGTGVIEQYF
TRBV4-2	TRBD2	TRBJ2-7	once	TGTGCCAGCAGCCAAGATCGGGGGGTATACGAGCAGTACTTC	CASSQDRGVYEQYF